The 18 T cell receptor beta chains below all came from one sample that was sequenced in a study of T cell responses to AZD1222 COVID-19 vaccine. Libraries were prepared by immunoSEQ multiplex PCR; TCRdb keeps only in-frame clonotypes and omits some of them. The table lists some 120,000 clones, roughly 91% of them singletons. The sample in question was peripheral blood, obtained on day 0 of AZD1222 vaccination. The source is an adult in good health.

The chain joins TRBV6-6 to TRBJ1-3; D is undetermined. CDR1 and CDR2 from the germline V gene are MNHNY and SVGAGI (reference sequence). Trimming removed 6 bases from V and 0 bases from J, with 12 bases in between. This CDR3 is 15 amino acids long. Written as DNA, the CDR3 is TGTGCCAGCAGCAAACGACCCTCCTCTGGAAACACCATATATTTT. Amino acid sequence: CASSKRPSSGNTIYF.

The chain couples TRBV9 to TRBJ2-6; TRBD1 or TRBD2 may be the D gene (6 bases each). The CDR3 extends over 15 amino acids. CDR1 and CDR2 from the germline V gene are SGDLS and YYNGEE. Trimming left V 2 bases short and J 4 bases short, with 10 bases between. The chain's CDR3 is CASSVGGTGANVLTF. CDR3 in DNA: TGTGCCAGCAGCGTGGGGGGCACCGGGGCCAACGTCCTGACTTTC.

The rearrangement links TRBV5-8 to TRBJ2-3; perhaps TRBD1 as D (6 bases). There are 15 residues in the CDR3. Trimming shortened V by 4 bases and J by 0 bases, and 12 bases separated the two germline ends. Germline CDR1 is SGHTS and CDR2 is YDEGEE. CDR3 nucleotide sequence: TGTGCCAGCAGCAAGGGGGAGACTAGCACAGATACGCAGTATTTT. Translated: CASSKGETSTDTQYF.

The chain carries TRBV30 and TRBJ2-3, with 7 positions matching TRBD2. This CDR3 region has 15 residues. The trim removed 4 bases at V and 6 bases at J, leaving 13 bases unmatched. Germline values: CDR1 GTSNPN, CDR2 SVGIG (reference sequence). The CDR3 bases are TGTGCCTGGATCCCGCTGGGGCGGGAGCGGGATACGCAGTATTTT. This encodes CAWIPLGRERDTQYF.

The genes are TRBV24-1 and TRBJ1-1; no definite D call. V lost 3 bases and J lost 1, with 8 bases in between. The CDR3 runs to 14 residues. CDR1 and CDR2 from the germline V gene are KGHDR and SFDVKD. The CDR3 region is CATSDSRSNTEAFF. CDR3 coding DNA: TGTGCCACCAGTGATAGCCGATCGAACACTGAAGCTTTCTTT.

This clone showed up just once. This chain links TRBV10-2 with TRBJ2-3; TRBD1 matches at 7 bases. After removal of 6 bases from V and 6 bases from J, the junction contained 3 bases not matched to a gene. The CDR3 length is 12 residues. CDR1 and CDR2 (germline): WSHSY, SAAADI. CDR3 nucleotides: TGCGCCAGCAGCGCGACAGGGGATACGCAGTATTTT. This codes for CASSATGDTQYF.

This clone came up a few times. V gene TRBV5-1 combines with J gene TRBJ2-7, with D maybe TRBD2 (5 bases). The CDR3 length is 14 residues. Germline values: CDR1 SGHRS, CDR2 YFSETQ. The V end lost 5 bases, the J end lost 4 bases, and 16 bases lay between the germline ends. The CDR3 spells CASRLTGMVYEQYF. The CDR3 DNA reads as TGCGCCAGCAGACTTACGGGGATGGTTTACGAGCAGTACTTC.

V usage is TRBV5-1 and J usage is TRBJ2-7, with 12 nucleotides matching TRBD2. With 4 bases clipped from V and 4 bases from J, the junction kept 6 bases outside the gene matches. From germline, CDR1 is SGHRS and CDR2 YFSETQ. The CDR3 loop spans 15 amino acids. The CDR3 DNA sequence: TGCGCCAGCAGCCCCCCGACTAGCGGGAGATACGAGCAGTACTTC. It specifies CASSPPTSGRYEQYF.

The rearrangement joins TRBV6-4 to TRBJ2-5, with unresolved D. Trimming removed 3 bases from V and 0 bases from J, with 8 bases in between. CDR3 size: 14 residues. CDR1 and CDR2 (germline): MRHNA, SNTAGT. The CDR3 spells CASSEKRDQETQYF. CDR3 bases: TGTGCCAGCAGTGAAAAGCGAGACCAAGAGACCCAGTACTTC.

V is TRBV20-1 and J is TRBJ2-7, with 7 bases aligning to TRBD1. Unmatched junction bases numbered 9, after V lost 3 bases and J lost 7 bases. The CDR3 totals 13 residues. Germline V CDR1 and CDR2: DFQATT, SNEGSKA (reference sequence). CDR3 bases: TGCAGTGCTAGTACCGGACAGGTCCAGGAGCAGTACTTC. Translating gives CSASTGQVQEQYF.

The gene calls are TRBV7-2 and TRBJ2-7; 7 nucleotides agree with TRBD2. The CDR3 is 14 residues long. Per the germline V gene, CDR1 is SGHTA and CDR2 is FQGNSA. V trimming: 1 base; J trimming: 6 bases; junction bases outside the gene matches: 6. CDR3 sequence: CASSLGAGAGEQYF. Here the CDR3 DNA reads TGTGCCAGCAGCTTAGGTGCGGGAGCGGGCGAGCAGTACTTC.

The chain recombines TRBV30 with TRBJ2-3, with 7 nucleotides matching TRBD2. V shed 0 bases and J 3 bases; nucleotides not matched to a gene: 0. Per the germline V gene, CDR1 is GTSNPN and CDR2 is SVGIG (reference sequence). The CDR3 contains 13 residues. CDR3 DNA sequence: TGTGCCTGGAGTGTACTAGCGACAGATACGCAGTATTTT. Protein product: CAWSVLATDTQYF.

The chain recombines TRBV14 with TRBJ1-2; 7 nucleotides align to TRBD1. The CDR3 covers 15 residues. V was clipped by 5 bases and J by 4 bases; unmatched bases: 10. Germline loops: CDR1 SGHDN, CDR2 FVKESK. CDR3 region: CASSSTGRGSYGYTF. DNA for the CDR3: TGTGCCAGCAGCTCGACAGGGAGAGGGAGCTATGGCTACACCTTC.

The chain joins TRBV4-1 to TRBJ1-4; D unclear. The V end lost 0 bases, the J end lost 8 bases, and 16 bases lay between the germline ends. Per germline, CDR1 MGHRA and CDR2 YSYEKL. This CDR3 region has 16 residues. CDR3: CASSQDYLNPLEKLFF. CDR3 nucleotides: TGCGCCAGCAGCCAAGACTATCTCAATCCCCTGGAAAAACTGTTTTTT.

This clone came up once. V usage is TRBV5-6 and J usage is TRBJ1-5, with 9 bases matching TRBD1. The CDR3 is 15 residues long. V gave up 0 bases and J gave up 2 bases; unmatched junction bases: 0. Per germline, CDR1 SGHDT and CDR2 YYEEEE. The CDR3 nucleotides are TGTGCCAGCAGCTTGGGACAGGGGGGCAATCAGCCCCAGCATTTT. Protein product: CASSLGQGGNQPQHF.

V usage is TRBV7-9 and J usage is TRBJ2-7; D remains unclear. Trimming took 5 bases from V and 9 from J, leaving 23 bases between them. The CDR3 is 15 amino acids. Germline loops: CDR1 SEHNR, CDR2 FQNEAQ (reference sequence). The CDR3 DNA follows: TGTGCCAGCAGCCCGGATCTAGATCCTACCTCCGGGCAGTACTTC. It specifies CASSPDLDPTSGQYF.

V usage is TRBV11-3 and J usage is TRBJ2-3, with TRBD1 matching 9 bases. Germline assignment: CDR1 SGHNT and CDR2 YENEEA. V lost 5 bases, J lost 3 bases, and 9 bases stayed unmatched. The CDR3 loop spans 16 amino acids. CDR3 protein: CASSPWDREFTDTQYF. CDR3 nucleotide sequence: TGTGCCAGCAGCCCGTGGGACAGGGAGTTTACAGATACGCAGTATTTT. The full variable domain, its missing parts supplied by reference TRBV11-3 and TRBJ2-3, is EAGVVQSPRYKIIEKKQPVAFWCNPISGHNTLYWYLQNLGQGPELLIRYENEEAVDDSQLPKDRFSAERLKGVDSTLKIQPAELGDSAVYLCASSPWDREFTDTQYFGPGTRLTVL.

V is TRBV11-2 and J is TRBJ2-1; 10 bases line up with TRBD2. Germline CDR1 SGHAT, CDR2 FQNNGV. The ends lost 5 bases at V and 6 bases at J; junction bases unmatched: 7. The CDR3 runs to 15 residues. In DNA, the CDR3 is TGTGCCAGCAGCCTAAGAGCGGGAGGGCCCAATGAGCAGTTCTTC. It encodes CASSLRAGGPNEQFF.